Shown below are 28 T cell receptor beta chains from a single sample sequenced in a study of blood T cell repertoires in COVID-19. Clones were read by immunoSEQ multiplex PCR, and TCRdb kept only the in-frame ones, dropping some. The sample includes under 200,000 clones, roughly 90% seen only once; the top ten take around 1.6%. Sequenced material: peripheral blood. The receptors derive from a man between 18 and 29 years old with active or convalescent COVID-19.

The genes are TRBV14 and TRBJ1-6; perhaps TRBD1 as D (5 bases). Germline loops: CDR1 SGHDN, CDR2 FVKESK. Trimming cost V 0 bases and J 3 bases, with 12 bases left between them. The CDR3 extends over 17 amino acids. DNA of the CDR3: TGTGCCAGCAGCCAAGATGCAACAGGAAACTATAATTCACCCCTCCACTTT. Translating gives CASSQDATGNYNSPLHF.

V and J are TRBV19 and TRBJ2-1; TRBD1 might be the D (5 bases). From germline, CDR1 is LNHDA and CDR2 SQIVND (reference sequence). The V end was cut by 3 bases, the J end by 8 bases, with 17 bases between. The CDR3 is 15 residues long. The CDR3 region is CASSISALDSDEQFF. Written as DNA, the CDR3 is TGTGCCAGTAGTATTTCGGCGCTTGACAGCGATGAGCAGTTCTTC.

The chain couples TRBV6-2 or TRBV6-3 to TRBJ1-2, with D unresolved. In germline, CDR1 is MNHEY, CDR2 SVGEGT. The CDR3 length is 12 residues. The germline V and J ends were trimmed by 4 bases and 4 bases, with 7 bases remaining between them. The CDR3 nucleotides are TGTGCCAGCAGTTTCTTCAGCTATGGCTACACCTTC. As protein: CASSFFSYGYTF.

This chain connects TRBV19 to TRBJ1-2; TRBD1 is a possible D gene (5 bases). The V and J ends lost 0 bases and 7 bases respectively, with 18 bases between them. The CDR3 has 16 amino acids. Germline CDR1 LNHDA, CDR2 SQIVND (reference sequence). Written as DNA, the CDR3 is TGTGCCAGTAGTATAGAGCGTCTCGTAGGGGAAGGTGGCTACACCTTC. It yields the protein CASSIERLVGEGGYTF. The full variable domain, rest sourced from reference TRBV19 and TRBJ1-2, is DGGITQSPKYLFRKEGQNVTLSCEQNLNHDAMYWYRQDPGQGLRLIYYSQIVNDFQKGDIAEGYSVSREKKESFPLTVTSAQKNPTAFYLCASSIERLVGEGGYTFGSGTRLTVV.

The CDR3 here is CASSPLAGDSYEQYF. CDR3 nucleotides: TGTGCCAGCAGCCCGTTAGCGGGTGACTCCTACGAGCAGTACTTC. The rearrangement links TRBV14 to TRBJ2-7; TRBD2 matches 7 bases. CDR3 length equals 15 residues. The germline CDR1 and CDR2 sequences are SGHDN and FVKESK. V gave up 4 bases and J gave up 0 bases; unmatched junction bases: 6. Full variable domain (missing parts from reference TRBV14 and TRBJ2-7): EAGVTQFPSHSVIEKGQTVTLRCDPISGHDNLYWYRRVMGKEIKFLLHFVKESKQDESGMPNNRFLAERTGGTYSTLKVQPAELEDSGVYFCASSPLAGDSYEQYFGPGTRLTVT.

The rearrangement links TRBV6-5 to TRBJ1-2; tentative D call: TRBD1 (5 bases). Trimming cost V 9 bases and J 2 bases, with 10 bases left between them. Germline V CDR1 and CDR2: MNHEY, SVGAGI. The CDR3 sequence is 12 residues long. In DNA form, the CDR3 reads TGTGCCAGTGCCGGGGGAAACTATGGCTACACCTTC. It translates to CASAGGNYGYTF.

The chain uses TRBV15 and TRBJ1-4; 10 bases match TRBD1. The J segment lost 5 bases and the V segment lost 2 bases, leaving 5 bases of the junction unmatched. Germline loops: CDR1 LNHNV, CDR2 YYDKDF (reference sequence). The length of the CDR3 is 16 residues. In DNA form, the CDR3 reads TGTGCCACCAGCAGACCTCGGGGACAGGGGAATGAAAAACTGTTTTTT. Encoded protein: CATSRPRGQGNEKLFF.

The chain employs TRBV19 and TRBJ1-1; D ambiguous. The CDR3 has 13 amino acids. Germline V gene sequence: CDR1 LNHDA, CDR2 SQIVND (reference sequence). Trimming took 7 bases from V and 0 from J, leaving 9 bases between them. The CDR3 bases are TGTGCCAGTAACCGCGTTATGAACACTGAAGCTTTCTTT. Residues: CASNRVMNTEAFF.

The chain carries TRBV7-3 and TRBJ2-2; 9 bases fit TRBD2. CDR1 SGHTA and CDR2 FQGTGA come from the germline V gene. The trim removed 8 bases at V and 4 bases at J, leaving 8 bases unmatched. This CDR3 comprises 15 residues. The CDR3, as DNA: TGTGCCAGCTCGGGCGGGGGGGAGACCACCGGGGAGCTGTTTTTT. Protein sequence: CASSGGGETTGELFF. The variable domain in full, completed from reference TRBV7-3 and TRBJ2-2, reads GAGVSQTPSNKVTEKGKYVELRCDPISGHTALYWYRQSLGQGPEFLIYFQGTGAADDSGLPNDRFFAVRPEGSVSTLKIQRTERGDSAVYLCASSGGGETTGELFFGEGSRLTVL.

J is TRBJ1-2 and V is TRBV18, with 7 bases fitting TRBD1. This CDR3 comprises 11 residues. CDR1 KGHSH and CDR2 LQKENI come from the germline V gene. V lost 6 bases to trimming and J lost 9 bases; unmatched junction nucleotides: 4. The chain's CDR3 is CASSAGQSYTF. The CDR3 bases are TGTGCCAGCTCGGCGGGACAGAGCTACACCTTC.

V is TRBV2 and J is TRBJ2-1; 7 nucleotides align to TRBD2. CDR1 is SNHLY, CDR2 FYNNEI, per germline. The CDR3 consists of 14 residues. The V and J ends lost 5 bases and 11 bases, in that order; junction bases with no gene match: 12. The CDR3 here is CASSLSRESGQQFF. The DNA for the CDR3 is TGTGCCAGCAGTCTTTCGCGGGAGAGTGGTCAGCAGTTCTTC. Full variable domain (rest looked up from reference TRBV2 and TRBJ2-1): EPEVTQTPSHQVTQMGQEVILRCVPISNHLYFYWYRQILGQKVEFLVSFYNNEISEKSEIFDDQFSVERPDGSNFTLKIRSTKLEDSAMYFCASSLSRESGQQFFGPGTRLTVL.

V gene TRBV27 combines with J gene TRBJ2-5; 8 positions agree with TRBD2. The CDR3 has 14 residues. V lost 5 bases and J lost 5; bases outside the gene matches: 7. Per germline, CDR1 MNHEY and CDR2 SMNVEV (reference sequence). The CDR3 spells CASSTGTSLETQYF. Here the CDR3 DNA reads TGTGCCAGCAGTACCGGGACTAGTTTGGAGACCCAGTACTTC.

The chain couples TRBV10-3 to TRBJ2-7, with TRBD2 matching 9 bases. This CDR3 comprises 13 residues. Germline V gene sequence: CDR1 ENHRY, CDR2 SYGVKD. Trimming took 5 bases from V and 3 from J; bases not matched to a gene: 2. The DNA of the CDR3 is TGTGCCATCAGTACTAGCGGGTTCTACGAGCAGTACTTC. This sequence encodes CAISTSGFYEQYF.

The genes are TRBV6-5 and TRBJ2-1, with TRBD2 identical over 10 bases. The germline V gene has CDR1 MNHEY and CDR2 SVGAGI. Trimming removed 5 bases from V and 6 bases from J; junction bases left unmatched: 7. The CDR3 spans 15 residues. The CDR3 loop is CASSIDRTSGNEQFF. CDR3 coding DNA: TGTGCCAGCAGTATCGACCGGACTAGCGGCAATGAGCAGTTCTTC.

The chain recombines TRBV15 with TRBJ1-1, with TRBD1 matching over 7 bases. The CDR3 covers 12 residues. The V segment lost 6 bases and the J segment 8 bases; nucleotides outside the gene matches: 6. The germline V gene has CDR1 LNHNV and CDR2 YYDKDF (reference sequence). The CDR3 spells CATSRQGAEAFF. CDR3 nucleotide sequence: TGTGCCACCAGTAGACAGGGCGCCGAAGCTTTCTTT.

This clone was seen once. The V call is TRBV18, the J call TRBJ1-1; D is unresolved. The V end lost 1 base, the J end lost 2 bases, and 32 bases lay between the germline ends. The CDR3 covers 22 residues. Germline values: CDR1 KGHSH, CDR2 LQKENI. CDR3 bases: TGTGCCAGCTCACCACAGTTAGTTGCTACTAGCGCTGGCTTAAACGAAAACACTGAAGCTTTCTTT. Translation gives CASSPQLVATSAGLNENTEAFF.

This clone was counted between two and nine times. This sequence joins TRBV19 and TRBJ1-4; D perhaps matches TRBD1 (6 bases). V dropped 10 bases and J dropped 2 bases, with 14 bases sitting between them. Germline CDR1 is LNHDA and CDR2 is SQIVND (reference sequence). CDR3 length: 14 amino acids. CDR3 bases: TGTGCCACAAGATTTGGACAGACTAATGAAAAACTGTTTTTT. Translated: CATRFGQTNEKLFF.

The chain recombines TRBV4-1 with TRBJ1-2, with a weak D call TRBD1 (6 bases). The CDR3 consists of 16 residues. Germline CDR1 reads MGHRA; CDR2 reads YSYEKL. The V gene lost 6 bases and the J gene lost 0 bases, with 17 bases spanning the gap. The chain's CDR3 is CASRSYSGDANYGYTF. The CDR3 DNA follows: TGCGCCAGCAGAAGTTACTCAGGGGATGCTAACTATGGCTACACCTTC.

The rearrangement joins TRBV7-3 to TRBJ2-1; weak D call: TRBD2 (5 bases). The CDR3 extends over 14 amino acids. CDR1 and CDR2 from the germline V gene are SGHTA and FQGTGA. Trimming removed 1 base at V and 5 bases at J, with 9 bases between. In DNA form, the CDR3 reads TGTGCCAGCAGCTTAATTGCCGGGGACAATGAGCAGTTCTTC. Protein sequence: CASSLIAGDNEQFF.

The V gene is TRBV6-4, the J gene TRBJ1-2; possibly TRBD1 for D (6 bases). The CDR3 extends over 18 amino acids. The ends were cut back, 2 bases at V and 1 base at J, with 20 bases in the middle. CDR1 and CDR2 (germline): MRHNA, SNTAGT. CDR3 sequence reads: CASSDKYVIWTDNYGYTF. The CDR3 coding sequence is TGTGCCAGCAGTGACAAATACGTTATTTGGACAGATAACTATGGCTACACCTTC.

The chain recombines TRBV18 with TRBJ2-2; D gene uncertain. Trimming pared 6 bases from V and 7 bases from J, leaving 6 bases between. The V gene's germline CDR1 is KGHSH and CDR2 LQKENI. The CDR3 contains 11 residues. CDR3 amino acids: CASSPGGELFF. CDR3 bases: TGTGCCAGCTCTCCGGGCGGGGAGCTGTTTTTT.

The J gene is TRBJ1-3, the V gene TRBV5-1; D might be TRBD1 (5 bases). Germline CDR1 SGHRS, CDR2 YFSETQ. Trimming took 4 bases from V and 2 from J, leaving 10 bases between them. The CDR3 spans 14 residues. In DNA, the CDR3 is TGCGCCAGCAGCCCCGACAGACCTGGAAACACCATATATTTT. Protein sequence: CASSPDRPGNTIYF.

V is TRBV19 and J is TRBJ2-1; D possibly corresponds to TRBD2 (5 bases). Trimming shortened V by 3 bases and J by 1 base, and 7 bases separated the two germline ends. Germline V gives CDR1 LNHDA, CDR2 SQIVND (reference sequence). The CDR3 sequence is 14 residues long. The CDR3 region has the DNA TGTGCCAGTAGTATCCAGCGGTCCTACAATGAGCAGTTCTTC. It translates to CASSIQRSYNEQFF.

This clone was counted a single time. The CDR3 region has the DNA TGTGCCAGCAGTTCAAAGGGGTTGGATGAAAAACTGTTTTTT. It codes for CASSSKGLDEKLFF. This sequence joins TRBV7-9 and TRBJ1-4, with a possible D match to TRBD1 (5 bases). In germline, CDR1 is SEHNR, CDR2 FQNEAQ (reference sequence). This CDR3 is 14 amino acids long. V dropped 6 bases and J dropped 6 bases, with 14 bases sitting between them.

The genes are TRBV12-3 or TRBV12-4 and TRBJ2-5, with 10 bases that match TRBD1. The CDR3 spans 13 residues. Germline trimming cut 6 bases from V and 4 bases from J; bases unmatched to any gene: 2. The CDR3 loop reads CASRRDRGETQYF. For the CDR3, the DNA is TGTGCCAGCAGGAGGGACAGGGGAGAGACCCAGTACTTC.

The chain is built from TRBV10-3 and TRBJ2-7; 9 nucleotides line up with TRBD1. CDR3 size: 15 residues. Germline V lookup: CDR1 ENHRY, CDR2 SYGVKD. V dropped 4 bases and J dropped 5; count of bases not matched to a gene: 9. The chain's CDR3 is CAISVGTGRRNEQYF. The DNA for the CDR3 is TGTGCCATCAGTGTGGGGACAGGGCGACGGAACGAGCAGTACTTC.

This rearrangement joins TRBV9 to TRBJ1-3; D ambiguous. With 3 bases removed from V and 3 bases from J, the gap between germline ends came to 7 bases. This CDR3 has 13 amino acids. Germline V CDR1 and CDR2: SGDLS, YYNGEE. Here the CDR3 DNA reads TGTGCCAGCAGCGCCCCGGGTGGAAACACCATATATTTT. Its protein product is CASSAPGGNTIYF.

V is TRBV29-1 and J is TRBJ2-2; D is possibly TRBD2 (6 bases). V lost 4 bases to trimming and J lost 6 bases, with 12 bases between them. This CDR3 comprises 13 residues. Germline V gene sequence: CDR1 SQVTM, CDR2 ANQGSEA. The CDR3 reads CSVGAGIAGELFF. CDR3 DNA: TGCAGCGTTGGGGCGGGAATCGCCGGGGAGCTGTTTTTT.